This is a list of T cell receptor beta chains from one sample in a study of blood T cell repertoires in COVID-19. Produced via immunoSEQ multiplex PCR; TCRdb's table is partial and in-frame only. This sample has some 390,000 clones, with around 87% found just once. The sample consisted of peripheral blood. The receptors originated from a woman aged 60-75 years with COVID-19, enrolled during active disease. CDR3s include the opening cysteine and the closing phenylalanine or tryptophan. The D gene is left open where the match is weak. The listing skips clone size in some rows; elsewhere it reads once, few, many or a size class.

CSASSGIEQYF TGCAGTGCTTCCTCCGGGATTGAGCAGTACTTC . TRBJ2-7 TRBV20-1 .
CASSSSSYEQYF TGTGCCAGCAGTTCATCATCCTACGAGCAGTACTTC . TRBJ2-7 TRBV6-5 .
CASSQTAVGQYF TGTGCCAGCAGTCAAACCGCCGTCGGGCAGTACTTC . TRBJ2-7 TRBV14 .
CASRGTEFNEQFF TGCGCCAGCAGAGGGACAGAGTTCAATGAGCAGTTCTTC TRBD1 TRBJ2-1 TRBV5-1 .
CASSQDTQTSREQYF TGCGCCAGCAGCCAAGATACTCAAACCTCCCGCGAGCAGTACTTC . TRBJ2-7 TRBV4-1 .
CASSLDGVSYGYTF TGTGCCAGCAGCTTGGACGGGGTATCCTATGGCTACACCTTC . TRBJ1-2 TRBV5-6 .
CASSFTGTGHGYTF TGTGCCAGCAGTTTTACCGGGACAGGCCATGGCTACACCTTC TRBD1 TRBJ1-2 TRBV27 .
CASSPFRLAGEQYF TGTGCCAGCAGCCCATTTCGACTAGCGGGGGAGCAGTACTTC TRBD2 TRBJ2-7 TRBV9 .
CSARLTDTQYF TGCAGTGCTAGACTCACAGATACGCAGTATTTT . TRBJ2-3 TRBV20-1 .
CASSSPRDKTYEQYF TGTGCCAGCAGCTCCCCCCGGGACAAGACCTACGAGCAGTACTTC . TRBJ2-7 TRBV7-9 .
CASSAGSSYGYTF TGTGCCAGCAGCGCCGGGAGTAGCTATGGCTACACCTTC . TRBJ1-2 TRBV7-3 .
CASSPIGRENTGELFF TGTGCCAGCAGCCCCATTGGGAGGGAAAACACCGGGGAGCTGTTTTTT TRBD2 TRBJ2-2 TRBV14 .
CASSLEGQASSGANVLTF TGTGCCAGCAGCTTAGAGGGACAGGCTTCCTCTGGGGCCAACGTCCTGACTTTC TRBD1 TRBJ2-6 TRBV11-2 .
CASGPFNWEAGANVLTF TGCGCCAGCGGCCCCTTTAACTGGGAGGCTGGGGCCAACGTCCTGACTTTC . TRBJ2-6 TRBV23-1 .
CASRRRLAGNTGELFF TGTGCCAGCAGACGTAGACTAGCGGGGAACACCGGGGAGCTGTTTTTT TRBD2 TRBJ2-2 TRBV6-6 .
CASSEEDRVRDTQYF TGTGCCAGCAGTGAGGAAGACAGGGTTCGGGATACGCAGTATTTT TRBD1 TRBJ2-3 TRBV6-1 .
CASSSLTNTGELFF TGTGCCAGCAGCTCACTTACGAACACCGGGGAGCTGTTTTTT . TRBJ2-2 TRBV7-3 .
CSVDRGGFTDTQYF TGCAGCGTCGATAGGGGGGGGTTCACAGATACGCAGTATTTT . TRBJ2-3 TRBV29-1 .
CATSRVLAGAQYF TGTGCCACCAGCAGAGTTCTAGCGGGGGCCCAGTACTTC TRBD2 TRBJ2-5 TRBV15 once
CASSLLGRANSPLHF TGTGCCAGCAGCTTATTGGGGCGAGCTAATTCACCCCTCCACTTT . TRBJ1-6 TRBV7-9 few
CASSIGRGGGQPQHF TGTGCCAGTAGTATAGGGCGCGGAGGCGGGCAGCCCCAGCATTTT . TRBJ1-5 TRBV19 .
CASSISGAANEKLFF TGTGCCAGTAGTATCTCTGGGGCAGCTAATGAAAAACTGTTTTTT . TRBJ1-4 TRBV19 .
CASSGRRAQNTEAFF TGTGCCAGCAGCGGAAGGAGGGCTCAGAACACTGAAGCTTTCTTT . TRBJ1-1 TRBV3-1/TRBV3-2 .
CASSPKGVQTGELFF TGTGCCAGCAGCCCAAAGGGGGTACAGACCGGGGAGCTGTTTTTT . TRBJ2-2 TRBV7-9 few
CASSLQGGIPNYGYTF TGTGCCAGCAGCCTCCAGGGGGGAATCCCTAACTATGGCTACACCTTC TRBD1 TRBJ1-2 TRBV7-3 .
CASSYSRSKEIF TGTGCCAGCAGTTACTCTCGAAGTAAGGAGATCTTT . TRBJ1-1 TRBV6-5 once
CASSFGGSYEQYF TGTGCCAGCAGCTTCGGGGGATCATACGAGCAGTACTTC . TRBJ2-7 TRBV11-3 .
CASIGTEYNEQFF TGTGCCAGCATAGGGACAGAGTACAATGAGCAGTTCTTC TRBD1 TRBJ2-1 TRBV2 .
CASSLTMATEAFF TGTGCCAGCAGCTTAACGATGGCCACTGAAGCTTTCTTT . TRBJ1-1 TRBV7-9 .
CASSESRQLGDTQYF TGCGCCAGCAGTGAGTCTCGACAGTTGGGAGATACGCAGTATTTT . TRBJ2-3 TRBV10-1 few
CASFRVEQYF TGTGCCAGCTTCCGGGTCGAGCAGTACTTC . TRBJ2-7 TRBV21-1 .
CASSQSSSVSYEQYF TGCGCCAGCAGCCAATCTTCTAGCGTGTCCTACGAGCAGTACTTC . TRBJ2-7 TRBV4-1 .
CASSSRAAGSYEQYF TGTGCCAGCAGCTCCCGAGCTGCCGGGTCCTACGAGCAGTACTTC . TRBJ2-7 TRBV6-5 .
CASSLGQGAKTGELFF TGTGCCAGCAGCCTCGGACAGGGGGCGAAAACCGGGGAGCTGTTTTTT TRBD1 TRBJ2-2 TRBV11-3 .
CASSLTGANYGYTF TGTGCCAGCAGCTTGACAGGGGCAAACTATGGCTACACCTTC TRBD1 TRBJ1-2 TRBV7-3 .
CSVEVSQRTTGLLF TGCAGCGTTGAAGTGTCGCAGCGGACCACTGGCCTCCTCTTT . TRBJ1-1 TRBV29-1 .
CASRQTSAGRMEQYF TGTGCCAGCAGACAGACTAGCGCAGGACGAATGGAGCAGTACTTC TRBD2 TRBJ2-7 TRBV6-5 .
CASSELTGGEQFF TGTGCCAGCAGTGAATTGACAGGGGGTGAGCAGTTCTTC TRBD1 TRBJ2-1 TRBV25-1 .
CASSGGYGYTF TGCGCTTCCTCAGGGGGCTATGGCTACACCTTC TRBD1 TRBJ1-2 TRBV10-1 .